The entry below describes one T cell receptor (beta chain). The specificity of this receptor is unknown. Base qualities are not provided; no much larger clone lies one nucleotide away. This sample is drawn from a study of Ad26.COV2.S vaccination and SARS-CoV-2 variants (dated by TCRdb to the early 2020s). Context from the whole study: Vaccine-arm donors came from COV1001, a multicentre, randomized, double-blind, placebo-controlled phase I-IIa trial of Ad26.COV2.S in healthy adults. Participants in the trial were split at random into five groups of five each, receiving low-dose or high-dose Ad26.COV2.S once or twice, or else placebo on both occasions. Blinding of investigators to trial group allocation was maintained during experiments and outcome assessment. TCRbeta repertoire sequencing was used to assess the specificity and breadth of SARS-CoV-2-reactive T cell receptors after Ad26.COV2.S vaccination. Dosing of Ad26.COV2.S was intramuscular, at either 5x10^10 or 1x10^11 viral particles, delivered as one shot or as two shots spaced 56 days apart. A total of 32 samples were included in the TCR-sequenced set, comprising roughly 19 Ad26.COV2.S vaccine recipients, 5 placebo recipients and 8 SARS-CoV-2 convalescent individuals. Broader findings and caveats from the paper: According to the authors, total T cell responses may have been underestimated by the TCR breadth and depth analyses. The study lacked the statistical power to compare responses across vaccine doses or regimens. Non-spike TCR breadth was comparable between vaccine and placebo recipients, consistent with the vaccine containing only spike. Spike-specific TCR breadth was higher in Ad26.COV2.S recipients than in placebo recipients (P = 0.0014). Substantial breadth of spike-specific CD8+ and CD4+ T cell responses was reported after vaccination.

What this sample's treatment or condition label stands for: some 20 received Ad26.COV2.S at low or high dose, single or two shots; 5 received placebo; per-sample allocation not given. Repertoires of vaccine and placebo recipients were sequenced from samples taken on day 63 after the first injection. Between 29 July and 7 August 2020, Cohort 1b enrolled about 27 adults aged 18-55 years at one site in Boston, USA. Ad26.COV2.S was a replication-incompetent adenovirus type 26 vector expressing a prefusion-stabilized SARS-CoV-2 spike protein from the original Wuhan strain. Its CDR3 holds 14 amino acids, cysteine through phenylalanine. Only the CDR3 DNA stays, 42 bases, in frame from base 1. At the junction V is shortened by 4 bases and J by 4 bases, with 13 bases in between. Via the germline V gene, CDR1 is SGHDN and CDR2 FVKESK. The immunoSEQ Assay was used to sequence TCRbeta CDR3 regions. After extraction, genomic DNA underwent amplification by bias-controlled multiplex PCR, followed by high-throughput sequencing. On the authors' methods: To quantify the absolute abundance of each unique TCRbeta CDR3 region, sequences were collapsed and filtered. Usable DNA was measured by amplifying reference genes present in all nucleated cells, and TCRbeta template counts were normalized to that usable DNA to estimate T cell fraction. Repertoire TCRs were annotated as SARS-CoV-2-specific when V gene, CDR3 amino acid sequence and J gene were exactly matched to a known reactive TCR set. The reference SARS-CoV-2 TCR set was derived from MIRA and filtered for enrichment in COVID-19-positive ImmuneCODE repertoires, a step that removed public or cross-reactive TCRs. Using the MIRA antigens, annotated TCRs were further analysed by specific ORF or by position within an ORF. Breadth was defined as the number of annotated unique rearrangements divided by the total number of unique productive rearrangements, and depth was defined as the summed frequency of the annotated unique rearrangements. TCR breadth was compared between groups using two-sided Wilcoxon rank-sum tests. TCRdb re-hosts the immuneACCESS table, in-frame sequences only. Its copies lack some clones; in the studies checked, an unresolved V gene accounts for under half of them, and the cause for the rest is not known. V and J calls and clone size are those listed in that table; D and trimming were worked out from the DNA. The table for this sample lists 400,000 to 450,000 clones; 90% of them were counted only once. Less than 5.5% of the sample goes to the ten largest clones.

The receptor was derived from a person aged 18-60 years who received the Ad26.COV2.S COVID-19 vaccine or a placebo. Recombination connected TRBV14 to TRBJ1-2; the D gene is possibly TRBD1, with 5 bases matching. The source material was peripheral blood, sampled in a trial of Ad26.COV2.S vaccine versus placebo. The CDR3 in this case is CASSLGTGVYGYTF. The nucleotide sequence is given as TGTGCCAGCAGCCTCGGGACGGGGGTCTATGGCTACACCTTC. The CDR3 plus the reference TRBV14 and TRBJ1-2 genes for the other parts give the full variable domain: EAGVTQFPSHSVIEKGQTVTLRCDPISGHDNLYWYRRVMGKEIKFLLHFVKESKQDESGMPNNRFLAERTGGTYSTLKVQPAELEDSGVYFCASSLGTGVYGYTFGSGTRLTVV.